This entry features one T cell receptor (beta chain) sequence. This specimen comes from a study of blood T cell repertoires in COVID-19. The germline gives CDR1 SGHRS, CDR2 YFSETQ. The CDR3 length is 10 residues. Trimming took off 6 bases at V and 5 bases at J, with 5 bases between the two ends. Method: immunoSEQ multiplex PCR; TCRdb's copy keeps in-frame clones and lacks some. Seen here are 260,000 or so clones, around four fifths observed once, and the top ten hold 3.6%. This clonotype originated in a middle-aged woman who had been exposed to COVID-19. Sequencing input: PBMCs or T cells enriched from blood (not recorded which). The J gene is TRBJ2-5, the V gene TRBV5-1; TRBD2 might be the D (5 bases). CDR3 protein: CASTGETQYF. The DNA of the CDR3 is TGCGCCAGCACGGGGGAGACCCAGTACTTC.